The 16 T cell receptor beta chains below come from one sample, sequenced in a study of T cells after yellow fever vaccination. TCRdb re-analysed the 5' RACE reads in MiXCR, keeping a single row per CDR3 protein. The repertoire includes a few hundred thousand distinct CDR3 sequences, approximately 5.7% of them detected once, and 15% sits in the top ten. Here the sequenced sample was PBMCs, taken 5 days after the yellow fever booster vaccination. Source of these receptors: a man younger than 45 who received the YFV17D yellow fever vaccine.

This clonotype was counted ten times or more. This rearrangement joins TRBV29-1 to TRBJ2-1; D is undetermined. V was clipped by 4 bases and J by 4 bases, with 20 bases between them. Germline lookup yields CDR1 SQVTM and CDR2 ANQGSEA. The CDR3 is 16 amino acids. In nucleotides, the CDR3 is TGCAGCGTTGGTACGGCCCGGTCTAACAATTACAATGAGCAGTTCTTC. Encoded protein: CSVGTARSNNYNEQFF.

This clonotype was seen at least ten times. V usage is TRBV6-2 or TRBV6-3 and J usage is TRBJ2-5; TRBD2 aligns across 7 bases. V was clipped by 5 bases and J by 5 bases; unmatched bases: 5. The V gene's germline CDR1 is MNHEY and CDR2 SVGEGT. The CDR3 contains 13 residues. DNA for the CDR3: TGTGCCAGCAGTCCAGCGGGATGGGAGACCCAGTACTTC. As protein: CASSPAGWETQYF.

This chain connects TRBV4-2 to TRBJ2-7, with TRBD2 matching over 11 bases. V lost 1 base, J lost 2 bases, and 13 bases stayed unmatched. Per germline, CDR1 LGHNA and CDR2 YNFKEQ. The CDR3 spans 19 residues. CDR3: CASSQAAASGRQTPYEQYF. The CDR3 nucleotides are TGTGCCAGCAGCCAAGCAGCGGCTAGCGGGAGGCAAACTCCCTACGAGCAGTACTTC.

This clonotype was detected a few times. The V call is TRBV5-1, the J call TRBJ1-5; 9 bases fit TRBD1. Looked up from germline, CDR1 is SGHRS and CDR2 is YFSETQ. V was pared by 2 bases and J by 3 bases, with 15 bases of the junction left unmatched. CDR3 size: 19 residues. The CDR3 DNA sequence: TGCGCCAGCAGCTTTTTGTTACAGGGGGCTCGACCGGTCAATCAGCCCCAGCATTTT. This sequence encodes CASSFLLQGARPVNQPQHF.

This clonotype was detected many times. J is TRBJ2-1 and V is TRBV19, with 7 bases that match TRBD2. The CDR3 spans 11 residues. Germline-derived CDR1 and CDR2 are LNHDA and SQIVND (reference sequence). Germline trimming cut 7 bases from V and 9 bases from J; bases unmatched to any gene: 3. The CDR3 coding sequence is TGTGCCAGTAAGCGGGACCCTGAGCAGTTCTTC. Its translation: CASKRDPEQFF.

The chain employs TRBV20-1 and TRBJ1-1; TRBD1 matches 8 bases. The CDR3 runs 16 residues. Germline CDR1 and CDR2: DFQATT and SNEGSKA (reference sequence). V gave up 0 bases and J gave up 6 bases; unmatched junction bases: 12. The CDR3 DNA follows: TGCAGTGCTAGAGATCTACAGGGGGTTGATCTTTCTGAAGCTTTCTTT. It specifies CSARDLQGVDLSEAFF.

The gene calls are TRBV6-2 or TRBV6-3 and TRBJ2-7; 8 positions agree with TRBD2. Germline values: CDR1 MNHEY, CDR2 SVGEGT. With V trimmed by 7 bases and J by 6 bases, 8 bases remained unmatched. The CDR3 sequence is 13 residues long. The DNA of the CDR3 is TGTGCCAGCACGGGGGGGACGTTTGGCGAGCAGTACTTC. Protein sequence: CASTGGTFGEQYF.

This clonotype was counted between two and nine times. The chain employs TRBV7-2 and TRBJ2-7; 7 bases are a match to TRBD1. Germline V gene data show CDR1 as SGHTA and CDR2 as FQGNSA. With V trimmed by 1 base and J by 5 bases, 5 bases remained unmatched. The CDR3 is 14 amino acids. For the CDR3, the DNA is TGTGCCAGCAGCTTAGTGACAGGGTTTAACGAGCAGTACTTC. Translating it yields CASSLVTGFNEQYF.

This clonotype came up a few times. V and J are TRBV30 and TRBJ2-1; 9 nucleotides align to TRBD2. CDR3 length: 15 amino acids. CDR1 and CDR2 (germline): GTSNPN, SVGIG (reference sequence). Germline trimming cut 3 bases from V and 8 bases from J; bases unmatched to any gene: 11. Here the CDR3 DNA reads TGTGCCTGGAGCTTAGCGGGAGCGGGGAGGGATGAGCAGTTCTTC. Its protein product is CAWSLAGAGRDEQFF. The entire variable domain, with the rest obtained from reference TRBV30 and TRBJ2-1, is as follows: SQTIHQWPATLVQPVGSPLSLECTVEGTSNPNLYWYRQAAGRGLQLLFYSVGIGQISSEVPQNLSASRPQDRQFILSSKKLLLSDSGFYLCAWSLAGAGRDEQFFGPGTRLTVL.

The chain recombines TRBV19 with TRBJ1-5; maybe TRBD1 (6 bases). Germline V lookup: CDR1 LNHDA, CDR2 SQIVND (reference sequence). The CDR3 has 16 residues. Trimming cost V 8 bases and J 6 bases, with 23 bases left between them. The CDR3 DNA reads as TGTGCCAGTGAAAGACGGGAGGGGGGGCCTCGTCAGCCCCAGCATTTT. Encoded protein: CASERREGGPRQPQHF.

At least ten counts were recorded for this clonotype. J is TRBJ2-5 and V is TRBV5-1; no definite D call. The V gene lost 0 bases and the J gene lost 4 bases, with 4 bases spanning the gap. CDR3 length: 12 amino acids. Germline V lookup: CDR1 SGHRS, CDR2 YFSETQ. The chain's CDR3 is CASSLVSETQYF. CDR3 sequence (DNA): TGCGCCAGCAGCTTGGTATCAGAGACCCAGTACTTC. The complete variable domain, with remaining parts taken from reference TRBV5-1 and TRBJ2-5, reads KAGVTQTPRYLIKTRGQQVTLSCSPISGHRSVSWYQQTPGQGLQFLFEYFSETQRNKGNFPGRFSGRQFSNSRSEMNVSTLELGDSALYLCASSLVSETQYFGPGTRLLVL.

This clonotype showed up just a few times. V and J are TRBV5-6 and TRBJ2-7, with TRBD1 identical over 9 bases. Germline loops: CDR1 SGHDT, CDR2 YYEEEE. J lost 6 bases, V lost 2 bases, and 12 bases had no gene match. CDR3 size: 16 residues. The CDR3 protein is CASSFVGGQGPAEQYF. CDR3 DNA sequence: TGTGCCAGCAGCTTTGTAGGGGGACAGGGTCCCGCCGAGCAGTACTTC.

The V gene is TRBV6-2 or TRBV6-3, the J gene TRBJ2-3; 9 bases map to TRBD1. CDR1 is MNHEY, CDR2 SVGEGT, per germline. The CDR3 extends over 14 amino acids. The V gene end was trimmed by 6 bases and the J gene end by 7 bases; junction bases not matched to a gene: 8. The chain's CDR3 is CASSSGTGSYTQYF. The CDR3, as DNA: TGTGCCAGCAGCTCCGGGACAGGGTCTTATACGCAGTATTTT.

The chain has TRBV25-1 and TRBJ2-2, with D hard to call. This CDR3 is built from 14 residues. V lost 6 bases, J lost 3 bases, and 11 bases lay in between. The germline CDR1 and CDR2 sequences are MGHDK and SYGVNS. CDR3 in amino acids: CASRQPGHTGELFF. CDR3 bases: TGTGCCAGCAGGCAGCCTGGCCACACCGGGGAGCTGTTTTTT. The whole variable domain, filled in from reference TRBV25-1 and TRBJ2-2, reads EADIYQTPRYLVIGTGKKITLECSQTMGHDKMYWYQQDPGMELHLIHYSYGVNSTEKGDLSSESTVSRIRTEHFPLTLESARPSHTSQYLCASRQPGHTGELFFGEGSRLTVL.

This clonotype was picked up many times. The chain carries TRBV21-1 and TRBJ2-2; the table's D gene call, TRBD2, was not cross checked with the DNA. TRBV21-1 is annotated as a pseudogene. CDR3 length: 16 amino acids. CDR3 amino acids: CASSNQLAGNTGELFF. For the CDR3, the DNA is TGTGCCAGCAGCAATCAACTAGCGGGGAACACCGGGGAGCTGTTTTTT.

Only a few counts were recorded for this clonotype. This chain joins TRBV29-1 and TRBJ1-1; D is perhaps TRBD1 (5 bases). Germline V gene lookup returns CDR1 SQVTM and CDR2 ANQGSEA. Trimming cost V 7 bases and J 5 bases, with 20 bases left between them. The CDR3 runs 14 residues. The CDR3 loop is CSAISAPGNTEAFF. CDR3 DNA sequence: TGCAGCGCCATTTCGGCCCCAGGGAATACTGAAGCTTTCTTT.